This TCR beta chain was recovered during a study of CD8+ T cells in alopecia areata. Background on the study: Percent affected scalp area, the SALT score, rated treated patients' severity.

Treatment defined: oral pan-JAK inhibitor, 5-10 mg twice daily. Unmatched junction bases numbered 3, after V lost 4 bases and J lost 4 bases. Germline V gene sequence: CDR1 SGHRS, CDR2 YFSETQ. CDR3 length: 15 residues. Overall study findings and caveats: Many expanded lesional clones stayed in scalp and blood while on tofacitinib. Compared with mice, patients displayed less clear TCR sharing, possibly for HLA-related reasons. Among the 100 top clones, expanded CD8+ clones, like scalp clonality, were significantly decreased by tofacitinib.

Of note for this clone: The antigen remains unidentified.

RNA, once extracted, was reverse transcribed into cDNA for use as the sequencing template. Measured with immunoSEQ multiplex PCR; TCRdb has only the in-frame clones, and not every one. The sample carries hundreds of thousands of clones, 60% recorded once. The rearrangement uses TRBV5-1 and TRBJ2-3; 13 bases are a match to TRBD2. The origin of this receptor is a human donor with alopecia areata. This specimen was CD4+ T cells sorted from blood, taken around week 53, from a patient treated with tofacitinib. The CDR3: CASSLGTSGADTQYF. The CDR3 DNA reads TGCGCCAGCAGCCTAGGGACTAGCGGGGCAGATACGCAGTATTTT.